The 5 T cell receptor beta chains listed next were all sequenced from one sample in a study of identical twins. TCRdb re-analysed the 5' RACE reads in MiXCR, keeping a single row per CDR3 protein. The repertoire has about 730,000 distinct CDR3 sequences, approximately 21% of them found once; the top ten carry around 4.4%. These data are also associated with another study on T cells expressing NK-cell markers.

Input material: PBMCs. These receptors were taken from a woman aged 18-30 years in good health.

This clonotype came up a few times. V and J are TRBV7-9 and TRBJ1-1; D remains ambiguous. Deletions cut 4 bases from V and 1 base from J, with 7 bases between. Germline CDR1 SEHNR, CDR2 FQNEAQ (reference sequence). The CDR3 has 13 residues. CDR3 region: CASSSLRNTEAFF. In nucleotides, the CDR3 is TGTGCCAGCAGCTCCCTGAGGAACACTGAAGCTTTCTTT.

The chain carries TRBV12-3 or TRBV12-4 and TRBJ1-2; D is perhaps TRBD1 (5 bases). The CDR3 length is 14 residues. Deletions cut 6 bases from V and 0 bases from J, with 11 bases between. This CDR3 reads CASRRDPSNYGYTF. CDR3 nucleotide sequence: TGTGCCAGCAGGAGGGACCCGTCTAACTATGGCTACACCTTC.

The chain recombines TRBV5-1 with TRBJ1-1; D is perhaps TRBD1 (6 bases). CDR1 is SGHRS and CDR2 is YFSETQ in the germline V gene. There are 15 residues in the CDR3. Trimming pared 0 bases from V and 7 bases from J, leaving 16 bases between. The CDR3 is CASSLAFRGQGEAFF. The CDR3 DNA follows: TGCGCCAGCAGCTTGGCGTTCAGGGGTCAGGGTGAAGCTTTCTTT.

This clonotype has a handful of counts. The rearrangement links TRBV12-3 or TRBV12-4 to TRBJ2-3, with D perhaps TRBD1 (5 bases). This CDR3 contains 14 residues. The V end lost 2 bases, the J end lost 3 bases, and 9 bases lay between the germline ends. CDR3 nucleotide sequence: TGTGCCAGCAGTTTACAGGGTACGACAGATACGCAGTATTTT. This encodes CASSLQGTTDTQYF.

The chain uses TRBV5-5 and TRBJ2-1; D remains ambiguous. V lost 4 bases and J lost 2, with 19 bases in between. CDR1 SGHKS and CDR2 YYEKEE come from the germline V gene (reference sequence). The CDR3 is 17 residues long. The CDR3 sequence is CASSLVSQALAYNEQFF. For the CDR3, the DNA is TGTGCCAGCAGCCTGGTTTCCCAGGCCCTAGCCTACAATGAGCAGTTCTTC. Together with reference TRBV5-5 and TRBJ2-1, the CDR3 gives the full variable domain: DAGVTQSPTHLIKTRGQQVTLRCSPISGHKSVSWYQQVLGQGPQFIFQYYEKEERGRGNFPDRFSARQFPNYSSELNVNALLLGDSALYLCASSLVSQALAYNEQFFGPGTRLTVL.